The 25 T cell receptor beta chains below come from one sample, sequenced in a study of OX40 agonist ivuxolimab in advanced cancers. Produced via immunoSEQ multiplex PCR; TCRdb's table is partial and in-frame only. The table has about 43,000 clones, about 94% seen once; the top ten hold more than 9.5%. Sample: CD4+ or CD8+ T cells sorted from blood, taken in a trial of the OX40 agonist ivuxolimab. These TCRs come from an adult with an advanced solid tumor such as melanoma, head and neck, liver or kidney cancer.

This chain links TRBV29-1 with TRBJ2-7; the D call may be TRBD1 or TRBD2 (5 bases each). Per the germline V gene, CDR1 is SQVTM and CDR2 is ANQGSEA. The CDR3 has 14 residues. V was cut by 4 bases and J by 4 bases, with 17 bases left in between. The CDR3 here is CSVVGTEKIYEQYF. CDR3 coding DNA: TGCAGCGTTGTGGGGACGGAAAAAATATACGAGCAGTACTTC.

This clone was counted a single time. This sequence joins TRBV11-2 and TRBJ2-7, with D possibly matching TRBD2 (5 bases). With 6 bases removed from V and 0 bases from J, the gap between germline ends came to 18 bases. CDR3 length equals 16 residues. Looked up from germline, CDR1 is SGHAT and CDR2 is FQNNGV. CDR3 in amino acids: CASSYLTGSNSYEQYF. The CDR3 DNA reads as TGTGCCAGCAGTTATCTGACGGGGAGCAACTCCTACGAGCAGTACTTC.

The chain joins TRBV4-2 to TRBJ1-1; TRBD1 is a possible D gene (6 bases). CDR1 and CDR2 from the germline V gene are LGHNA and YNFKEQ. This CDR3 is 13 amino acids long. V lost 7 bases and J lost 4, with 13 bases in between. The CDR3: CASTKQGGTEAFF. CDR3 DNA: TGTGCCAGCACGAAACAGGGAGGCACTGAAGCTTTCTTT.

The genes are TRBV10-3 and TRBJ1-2; D gene unclear. This CDR3 has 13 amino acids. The V and J ends lost 2 bases and 7 bases respectively, with 11 bases between them. Looked up from germline, CDR1 is ENHRY and CDR2 is SYGVKD. The CDR3 region is CAISEGRRAGYTF. CDR3 DNA sequence: TGTGCCATCAGTGAGGGACGGAGGGCTGGCTACACCTTC.

Worth noting for this clone: One end of the junction fails to match germline, which may point to a read error. CDR3 sequence reads: CASSGRDSTSRHF. The CDR3 nucleotides are TGTGCCAGCAGCGGACGGGACTCCACGAGTCGCCACTTC. V gene TRBV9 combines with J gene TRBJ2-7; D may be TRBD2 (6 bases). This CDR3 spans 13 amino acids. Germline assignment: CDR1 SGDLS and CDR2 YYNGEE.

The rearrangement joins TRBV19 to TRBJ2-7; no clear D. CDR3 size: 13 residues. With 6 bases removed from V and 6 bases from J, the gap between germline ends came to 15 bases. CDR1 and CDR2 (germline): LNHDA, SQIVND (reference sequence). CDR3 sequence (DNA): TGTGCCAGTAGCTCAGAGTGGCTAGGCGAGCAGTACTTC. Residues: CASSSEWLGEQYF.

This chain joins TRBV11-3 and TRBJ1-1; no definite D call. The germline CDR1 and CDR2 sequences are SGHNT and YENEEA. The germline V and J ends were trimmed by 3 bases and 1 base, with 6 bases remaining between them. The CDR3 is 13 residues long. The CDR3 bases are TGTGCCAGCAGCTTCGCGGGGAACACTGAAGCTTTCTTT. Translating gives CASSFAGNTEAFF.

J is TRBJ2-7 and V is TRBV27, with D perhaps matching TRBD2 (5 bases). The CDR3 is 14 amino acids. With 3 bases removed from V and 3 bases from J, the gap between germline ends came to 12 bases. The germline V gene has CDR1 MNHEY and CDR2 SMNVEV (reference sequence). The CDR3 DNA is TGTGCCAGCAGTTTTGGACTGGGGTACTACGAGCAGTACTTC. Its translation is CASSFGLGYYEQYF.

The V gene is TRBV9, the J gene TRBJ2-7, with 9 bases aligning to TRBD2. With 0 bases clipped from V and 0 bases from J, the junction kept 1 base outside the gene matches. The CDR3 length is 15 residues. Germline V lookup: CDR1 SGDLS, CDR2 YYNGEE. The DNA for the CDR3 is TGTGCCAGCAGCGTAGGACTAGCGGACTCCTACGAGCAGTACTTC. This sequence encodes CASSVGLADSYEQYF.

V and J are TRBV9 and TRBJ2-2; D is ambiguous. This CDR3 has 15 amino acids. The germline V and J ends were trimmed by 1 base and 0 bases, with 7 bases remaining between them. Per the germline V gene, CDR1 is SGDLS and CDR2 is YYNGEE. CDR3: CASSVSATNTGELFF. The CDR3 DNA is TGTGCCAGCAGCGTAAGTGCCACGAACACCGGGGAGCTGTTTTTT.

The sample holds one count of this clone. This chain uses TRBV7-9 with TRBJ2-1, with 12 bases fitting TRBD2. Germline assignment: CDR1 SEHNR and CDR2 FQNEAQ (reference sequence). The CDR3 loop spans 17 amino acids. Trimming removed 4 bases from V and 8 bases from J; junction bases left unmatched: 12. This chain's CDR3 is CASSSWLTSGSSYEQFF. The CDR3 DNA reads as TGTGCCAGCAGCTCCTGGTTGACTAGCGGGAGCAGTTATGAGCAGTTCTTC.

The V call is TRBV4-1, the J call TRBJ1-5; the match to TRBD1 covers 9 bases. This CDR3 has 17 residues. J lost 5 bases, V lost 1 base, and 9 bases had no gene match. The germline V gene has CDR1 MGHRA and CDR2 YSYEKL. The CDR3 sequence: CASSQVFWDRDDQPQHF. In nucleotides, the CDR3 is TGCGCCAGCAGCCAAGTCTTTTGGGACAGGGACGATCAGCCCCAGCATTTT.

The rearrangement uses TRBV14 and TRBJ2-5; no clear D. Germline V gene sequence: CDR1 SGHDN, CDR2 FVKESK. The CDR3 has 13 amino acids. Trimming pared 0 bases from V and 5 bases from J, leaving 7 bases between. The CDR3 DNA sequence: TGTGCCAGCAGCCAAGAGGGGATCGAGACCCAGTACTTC. Translated: CASSQEGIETQYF.

The CDR3 reads CAWTTGLSTGELFF. The CDR3 DNA reads TGTGCCTGGACGACGGGACTTAGCACCGGGGAGCTGTTTTTT. V and J are TRBV30 and TRBJ2-2, with D possibly matching TRBD2 (6 bases). This CDR3 spans 14 amino acids. Germline CDR1 and CDR2: GTSNPN and SVGIG (reference sequence). V lost 4 bases and J 4 bases, leaving 13 bases between the germline ends.

The V gene is TRBV30, the J gene TRBJ1-5; 11 bases match TRBD1. This CDR3 contains 14 residues. Per the germline V gene, CDR1 is GTSNPN and CDR2 is SVGIG (reference sequence). V lost 2 bases to trimming and J lost 7 bases; unmatched junction nucleotides: 4. CDR3 amino acids: CAWSRTGGGQPQHF. The CDR3 DNA reads TGTGCCTGGAGTCGGACAGGGGGCGGCCAGCCCCAGCATTTT.

This sequence joins TRBV9 and TRBJ2-1, with 7 nucleotides matching TRBD2. In germline, CDR1 is SGDLS, CDR2 YYNGEE. With V trimmed by 0 bases and J by 6 bases, 6 bases remained unmatched. The CDR3 is 15 amino acids. CDR3 bases: TGTGCCAGCAGCGTAGTGGCGGGAGATTTCAATGAGCAGTTCTTC. The encoded protein is CASSVVAGDFNEQFF.

The chain recombines TRBV4-2 with TRBJ2-3, with TRBD2 identical over 13 bases. The CDR3 length is 19 residues. Unmatched junction bases numbered 12, after V lost 6 bases and J lost 0 bases. Germline lookup yields CDR1 LGHNA and CDR2 YNFKEQ. CDR3 in DNA: TGTGCCAGCAGGGGCGGACTAGCGGGAGCGGCTCAAAGCACAGATACGCAGTATTTT. Its protein product is CASRGGLAGAAQSTDTQYF.

This clone showed up just a few times. The chain has TRBV19 and TRBJ1-2, with no clear D. The CDR3 length is 14 residues. The V and J ends lost 4 bases and 3 bases respectively, with 12 bases between them. The germline gives CDR1 LNHDA, CDR2 SQIVND (reference sequence). The CDR3 DNA reads TGTGCCAGTAGTACGTCAACGGGCCACTATGGCTACACCTTC. It translates to CASSTSTGHYGYTF.

V gene TRBV19 combines with J gene TRBJ1-2; 7 bases are shared with TRBD1. CDR1 is LNHDA and CDR2 is SQIVND in the germline V gene (reference sequence). V lost 3 bases, J lost 3 bases, and 13 bases stayed unmatched. This CDR3 region has 17 residues. CDR3 nucleotide sequence: TGTGCCAGTAGTATGGGACCTAGGGGGCAAGGGGACTATGGCTACACCTTC. Its translation: CASSMGPRGQGDYGYTF.

The J gene is TRBJ1-6, the V gene TRBV6-1; 8 positions agree with TRBD1. Germline-derived CDR1 and CDR2 are MNHNS and SASEGT. V was clipped by 3 bases and J by 8 bases; unmatched bases: 3. The CDR3 has 14 residues. The CDR3 reads CASSEDRVHSPLHF. In DNA, the CDR3 is TGTGCCAGCAGTGAGGACAGGGTTCATTCACCCCTCCACTTT.

This rearrangement joins TRBV9 to TRBJ2-1, with TRBD1 matching 8 bases. J was trimmed by 0 bases and V by 4 bases; bases with no gene match: 18. CDR1 and CDR2 (germline): SGDLS, YYNGEE. This CDR3 region has 20 residues. The CDR3 region has the DNA TGTGCCAGCAGCCCCCTGGGACAGGAGGAAGCGGAGAGCTCCTACAATGAGCAGTTCTTC. This encodes CASSPLGQEEAESSYNEQFF.

The chain has TRBV28 and TRBJ1-4, with 10 bases matching TRBD1. Trimming cost V 3 bases and J 3 bases; bases outside gene matches: 4. Germline V gives CDR1 MDHEN, CDR2 SYDVKM. There are 16 residues in the CDR3. CDR3 loop: CASSFGQGGANEKLFF. CDR3 in DNA: TGTGCCAGCAGTTTCGGACAGGGGGGAGCTAATGAAAAACTGTTTTTT.

This chain joins TRBV27 and TRBJ2-7; no reliable D call. Trimming stripped 4 bases from V and 5 bases from J, with 0 bases between. The CDR3 length is 9 residues. Germline values: CDR1 MNHEY, CDR2 SMNVEV (reference sequence). The CDR3 spells CASSYEQYF. CDR3 DNA sequence: TGTGCCAGCAGTTACGAGCAGTACTTC.

The J gene is TRBJ2-7, the V gene TRBV30; D unclear. The germline V gene encodes CDR1 GTSNPN and CDR2 SVGIG (reference sequence). V was trimmed by 4 bases and J by 1 base, leaving 11 bases between them. The CDR3 sequence is 13 residues long. CDR3 nucleotide sequence: TGTGCCTGGAACTGGGGTCAATCCTACGAGCAGTACTTC. This codes for CAWNWGQSYEQYF.

The table lists this clone with a count of one. The chain recombines TRBV7-9 with TRBJ2-3; D gene unclear. The CDR3 covers 14 residues. V gave up 4 bases and J gave up 3 bases, with 11 bases separating them. CDR1 is SEHNR and CDR2 is FQNEAQ in the germline V gene (reference sequence). As DNA, the CDR3 is TGTGCCAGCAGCTCCCCCCAGGTAACAGATACGCAGTATTTT. This gives the protein CASSSPQVTDTQYF.